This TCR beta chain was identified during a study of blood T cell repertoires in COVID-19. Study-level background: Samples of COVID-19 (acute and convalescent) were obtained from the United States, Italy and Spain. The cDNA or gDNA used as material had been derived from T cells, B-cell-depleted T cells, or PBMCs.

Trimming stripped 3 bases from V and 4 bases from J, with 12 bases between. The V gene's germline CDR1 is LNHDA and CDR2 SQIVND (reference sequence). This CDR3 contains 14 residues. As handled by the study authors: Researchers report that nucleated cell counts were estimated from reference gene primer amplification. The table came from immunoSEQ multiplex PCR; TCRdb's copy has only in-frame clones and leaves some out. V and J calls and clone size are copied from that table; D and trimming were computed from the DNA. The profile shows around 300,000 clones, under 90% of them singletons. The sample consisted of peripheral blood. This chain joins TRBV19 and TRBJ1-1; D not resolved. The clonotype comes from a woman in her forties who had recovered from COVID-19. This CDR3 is CASSMELMGTEAFF. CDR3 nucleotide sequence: TGTGCCAGTAGTATGGAGCTCATGGGCACTGAAGCTTTCTTT.